A selection of T cell receptor beta chains follows, all from one sample in a study of control samples from healthy donors and cancer patients. Generated by immunoSEQ multiplex PCR, the TCRdb table keeps only in-frame clones and is missing some. This sample has about 96,000 clones; approximately 95% occur once, and the top ten carry roughly 8%. The sample consisted of blood. The receptors come from a man between 18 and 29 years old in good health. Each CDR3 is given with its conserved first and last residue. Some rows mark clone size as missing; the rest say once, few, many or name a class of expanded clone.

v_call	j_call	clone_size	cdr3_aa
TRBV19	TRBJ1-4	-	CASKRRVDEKLFF
TRBV2	TRBJ2-2	-	CANQRNTGELFF
TRBV19	TRBJ1-5	-	CASKSSDNQPQHF
TRBV6-5	TRBJ1-1	once	CASKGPLEAFF
TRBV13	TRBJ2-4	-	CASSSLGQGNIQYF
TRBV6-6	TRBJ1-6	-	CASSYDITSPLHF
TRBV9	TRBJ2-1	-	CASSVEASGGQLFF
TRBV7-8	TRBJ1-3	-	CASSPWTDGNTIYF
TRBV6-6	TRBJ1-2	-	CASSHRVGGYTF
TRBV4-2	TRBJ2-1	-	CASSQDGTYNEQFF
TRBV14	TRBJ2-1	-	CASSHPGTLYYNEQFF
TRBV7-2	TRBJ1-5	-	CASSPDGNQPQHF
TRBV15	TRBJ2-7	once	CATSSELAGVREQYF
TRBV30	TRBJ1-2	-	CAFQGLYDGYTF
TRBV3-1/TRBV3-2	TRBJ1-4	-	CASSPTGGGDEKLFF
TRBV7-9	TRBJ2-3	-	CASSLHTLDTQYF
TRBV7-2	TRBJ2-3	-	CASSYGGSENTQYF
TRBV3-1/TRBV3-2	TRBJ1-1	-	CASSQDTSTPEAFF
TRBV13	TRBJ1-2	-	CASSLEGADYGYTF
TRBV10-3	TRBJ2-3	-	CAISDWDRTDTQYF
TRBV9	TRBJ2-2	-	CASSERGAGGELFF
TRBV2	TRBJ1-4	-	CASSEGGSGTDEKLFF
TRBV10-3	TRBJ2-5	-	CAIKPGPTATETQYF
TRBV3-1/TRBV3-2	TRBJ1-2	-	CASSQDPQDTGSYGYTF
TRBV20-1	TRBJ1-5	-	CSASTTYMEGNQPQHF
TRBV18	TRBJ2-1	-	CASSPLPDSSYNEQFF
TRBV7-3	TRBJ2-6	-	CASSLRPGAGANVLTF
TRBV7-2	TRBJ1-1	-	CASSLALLRNTEAFF
TRBV27	TRBJ2-1	-	CASGAGTGQFF
TRBV7-9	TRBJ1-2	-	CASSTGGYGYTF
TRBV27	TRBJ1-4	-	CASSSLGGENNEKLFF
TRBV11-2	TRBJ1-3	-	CASSSLPDRRGGNTIYF
TRBV4-1	TRBJ1-2	-	CASSQASVFYGYTF
TRBV24-1	TRBJ2-3	-	CATSDRLGGTQYF
TRBV18	TRBJ2-6	-	CASSITAGDGANVLTF
TRBV7-6	TRBJ2-7	once	CASSLANPNLAGLQYF